The 24 T cell receptor beta chains given below trace back to one sample, sequenced in a study of cytomegalovirus exposure and HLA in healthy donors. PCR used 60 Vbeta primers and 13 Jbeta primers. This table comes from immunoSEQ multiplex PCR, and its TCRdb copy is limited to in-frame clones, with some not included. The sample shows 90,000 to 100,000 clones, about 81% of them seen only once. The sequenced sample consisted of PBMCs. All receptors come from a man aged 35 to 55 in good health and CMV-seronegative.

V is TRBV4-1 and J is TRBJ1-2, with D tentatively TRBD1 (6 bases). V was shortened by 4 bases and J by 0 bases, with 15 bases between the two germline ends. There are 16 residues in the CDR3. The V gene's germline CDR1 is MGHRA and CDR2 YSYEKL. CDR3 amino acids: CASSLTRGGSNYGYTF. The CDR3 region has the DNA TGCGCCAGCAGCCTCACGCGAGGGGGATCTAACTATGGCTACACCTTC.

The chain couples TRBV9 to TRBJ2-7; 8 bases align to TRBD1. There are 15 residues in the CDR3. V was clipped by 3 bases and J by 5 bases; unmatched bases: 10. In germline, CDR1 is SGDLS, CDR2 YYNGEE. This chain's CDR3 is CASSGTGTGPNEQYF. CDR3 in DNA: TGTGCCAGCAGCGGCACCGGGACAGGCCCTAACGAGCAGTACTTC. Drawing the rest from reference TRBV9 and TRBJ2-7, the complete variable domain is DSGVTQTPKHLITATGQRVTLRCSPRSGDLSVYWYQQSLDQGLQFLIQYYNGEERAKGNILERFSAQQFPDLHSELNLSSLELGDSALYFCASSGTGTGPNEQYFGPGTRLTVT.

The rearrangement uses TRBV6-7 and TRBJ2-7; a weak D match, TRBD1 (6 bases). TRBV6-7 is assigned to the ORF class and has an uncertain function. The CDR3 is made up of 19 amino acids. V was pared by 5 bases and J by 0 bases, with 26 bases between. The CDR3 spells CASSPHPHRAFLVSYEQYF. The CDR3 coding sequence is TGTGCCAGCAGTCCCCACCCCCACAGGGCCTTCTTAGTCTCCTACGAGCAGTACTTC.

The V and J genes are TRBV9 and TRBJ1-6; TRBD1 aligns across 9 bases. The V segment lost 1 base and the J segment 10 bases; nucleotides outside the gene matches: 21. CDR3 size: 20 residues. Germline assignment: CDR1 SGDLS and CDR2 YYNGEE. CDR3 in DNA: TGTGCCAGCAGCGTATGTTCGGACAGGGGACATGAGGGGGTATGGTCACCCCTCCACTTT. Its translation: CASSVCSDRGHEGVWSPLHF.

V and J are TRBV18 and TRBJ2-1; 8 bases are a match to TRBD2. The CDR3 is 16 amino acids. The V gene end was trimmed by 3 bases and the J gene end by 0 bases; junction bases not matched to a gene: 4. Per germline, CDR1 KGHSH and CDR2 LQKENI. The CDR3 sequence: CASSPGGGSSYNEQFF. As DNA, the CDR3 is TGTGCCAGCTCACCGGGCGGGGGGAGCTCCTACAATGAGCAGTTCTTC.

V is TRBV6-1 and J is TRBJ1-2, with unresolved D. The CDR3 length is 16 residues. From germline, CDR1 is MNHNS and CDR2 SASEGT. V gave up 2 bases and J gave up 3 bases, with 16 bases separating them. The CDR3 sequence: CASSERVPPSDYGYTF. The CDR3 bases are TGTGCCAGCAGTGAACGTGTCCCTCCTAGCGACTATGGCTACACCTTC.

The J gene is TRBJ1-2, the V gene TRBV7-2; TRBD1 matches at 7 bases. Germline-derived CDR1 and CDR2 are SGHTA and FQGNSA. V gave up 5 bases and J gave up 0 bases; unmatched junction bases: 9. This CDR3 is built from 16 residues. In nucleotides, the CDR3 is TGTGCCAGCAGCCTGGACAGGCTTAGATCTAACTATGGCTACACCTTC. This encodes CASSLDRLRSNYGYTF. Full variable domain (missing parts from reference TRBV7-2 and TRBJ1-2): GAGVSQSPSNKVTEKGKDVELRCDPISGHTALYWYRQSLGQGLEFLIYFQGNSAPDKSGLPSDRFSAERTGGSVSTLTIQRTQQEDSAVYLCASSLDRLRSNYGYTFGSGTRLTVV.

This clone was found a few times. This chain connects TRBV6-1 to TRBJ1-2; D remains ambiguous. The CDR3 has 12 amino acids. V gave up 7 bases and J gave up 4 bases, with 10 bases separating them. Germline V gives CDR1 MNHNS, CDR2 SASEGT. CDR3 nucleotides: TGTGCCAGCACTCGAAGCGGCTATGGCTACACCTTC. This sequence encodes CASTRSGYGYTF.

This sequence joins TRBV6-1 and TRBJ2-1; TRBD1 is a possible D gene (5 bases). Per germline, CDR1 MNHNS and CDR2 SASEGT. Trimming stripped 4 bases from V and 7 bases from J, with 14 bases between. CDR3 length: 14 amino acids. This chain's CDR3 is CASSVTAGWNEQFF. CDR3 DNA: TGTGCCAGCAGTGTAACCGCAGGGTGGAATGAGCAGTTCTTC.

In regard to this clone: The same CDR3 can be traced to other DNA sequences in this sample. V gene TRBV6-5 combines with J gene TRBJ2-2; no clear D. Looked up from germline, CDR1 is MNHEY and CDR2 is SVGAGI. V lost 10 bases and J lost 0, with 9 bases in between. This CDR3 contains 13 residues. DNA of the CDR3: TGTGCCACCTTTCGCGCGAACACCGGGGAGCTGTTTTTT. It specifies CATFRANTGELFF.

The chain couples TRBV28 to TRBJ1-6, with 9 bases identical to TRBD1. Germline V lookup: CDR1 MDHEN, CDR2 SYDVKM. The CDR3 is 14 residues long. V was clipped by 10 bases and J by 5 bases; unmatched bases: 6. The CDR3: CATWTGVDNSPLHF. Written as DNA, the CDR3 is TGTGCCACCTGGACAGGGGTTGATAATTCACCCCTCCACTTT.

The chain links TRBV6-1 to TRBJ2-5, with TRBD1 matching over 11 bases. This CDR3 has 15 amino acids. J lost 5 bases, V lost 7 bases, and 9 bases had no gene match. CDR1 is MNHNS, CDR2 SASEGT, per germline. The CDR3 DNA sequence: TGTGCCAGCATCTGGACAGGGGGCCTCGGGGAGACCCAGTACTTC. As protein: CASIWTGGLGETQYF.

The CDR3 loop reads CASSGWGGYNEQFF. The CDR3 DNA sequence: TGTGCCAGCAGTGGGTGGGGGGGGTACAATGAGCAGTTCTTC. This chain joins TRBV27 and TRBJ2-1; 7 nucleotides match TRBD2. With 5 bases clipped from V and 4 bases from J, the junction kept 5 bases outside the gene matches. There are 14 residues in the CDR3. The germline gives CDR1 MNHEY, CDR2 SMNVEV (reference sequence).

This clone was seen more than once but under ten times. This rearrangement joins TRBV6-1 to TRBJ1-2; D is unresolved. This CDR3 spans 12 amino acids. Germline V gives CDR1 MNHNS, CDR2 SASEGT. Trimming pared 3 bases from V and 4 bases from J, leaving 6 bases between. The CDR3 region has the DNA TGTGCCAGCAGTGAGTCAGGCTATGGCTACACCTTC. Translated: CASSESGYGYTF.

J is TRBJ2-1 and V is TRBV6-5; 9 bases are shared with TRBD2. Trimming at V came to 9 bases and at J to 2 bases, leaving 8 bases not matched to a gene. The CDR3 runs to 15 residues. CDR1 MNHEY and CDR2 SVGAGI come from the germline V gene. The CDR3 protein is CASSRRGGAYNEQFF. CDR3 coding DNA: TGTGCCAGTAGTCGGCGGGGGGGAGCCTACAATGAGCAGTTCTTC.

This clone showed up just once. At the DNA level, this CDR3 is encoded by other sequences in the same sample as well. This chain connects TRBV9 to TRBJ2-7; D may be TRBD1 (5 bases). The CDR3 sequence is 13 residues long. Trimming removed 4 bases at V and 2 bases at J, with 10 bases between. Germline CDR1 SGDLS, CDR2 YYNGEE. CDR3 protein: CASSPGQPYEQYF. CDR3 DNA sequence: TGTGCCAGCAGCCCAGGACAACCCTACGAGCAGTACTTC.

As regards this clone: Other nucleotide sequences in the sample specify the same CDR3. The rearrangement joins TRBV7-2 to TRBJ1-2, with D possibly being TRBD1 (5 bases). The CDR3 is 14 amino acids. From germline, CDR1 is SGHTA and CDR2 FQGNSA. The V end was cut by 5 bases, the J end by 7 bases, with 17 bases between. The CDR3 reads CASSPRVQVAGYTF. The DNA for the CDR3 is TGTGCCAGCAGCCCCAGGGTGCAAGTTGCTGGCTACACCTTC.

The V call is TRBV5-6, the J call TRBJ1-2; D uncertain. Germline loops: CDR1 SGHDT, CDR2 YYEEEE. CDR3 size: 12 residues. Trimming cost V 1 base and J 3 bases, with 4 bases left between them. CDR3 nucleotide sequence: TGTGCCAGCAGCTTGACGGACTATGGCTACACCTTC. This translates into CASSLTDYGYTF.

This rearrangement joins TRBV5-1 to TRBJ2-7; 9 nucleotides line up with TRBD2. Germline V lookup: CDR1 SGHRS, CDR2 YFSETQ. J was trimmed by 3 bases and V by 3 bases; bases with no gene match: 4. The CDR3 loop spans 14 amino acids. CDR3 sequence (DNA): TGCGCCAGCAGCTCAGCGGGGGGCAACTACGAGCAGTACTTC. As protein: CASSSAGGNYEQYF.

The rearrangement links TRBV5-1 to TRBJ2-5; D is ambiguous. The DNA end favors TRBJ2-7, so the J call may be wrong. Per the germline V gene, CDR1 is SGHRS and CDR2 is YFSETQ. This CDR3 spans 13 amino acids. The CDR3 DNA follows: TGCGCCAGCAGCTTGGAGCTTTTGCGCGAGCAGTACTTC. This translates into CASSLELLREQYF.

The chain has TRBV18 and TRBJ1-3, with D perhaps matching TRBD1 (5 bases). From germline, CDR1 is KGHSH and CDR2 LQKENI. The CDR3 is 15 residues long. Trimming took 3 bases from V and 0 from J, leaving 9 bases between them. CDR3 sequence (DNA): TGTGCCAGCTCACCTCGGGACTCCTCTGGAAACACCATATATTTT. Translated, it gives CASSPRDSSGNTIYF.

This clone was observed a few times. This chain connects TRBV7-8 to TRBJ2-5; D unresolved. Matching the DNA end better, TRBJ2-7 makes the J call doubtful. The germline CDR1 and CDR2 sequences are SGHVS and FQNEAQ. The CDR3 length is 14 residues. Written as DNA, the CDR3 is TGTGCCAGCTCATCCACGGTGCGGTCCTACGAGCAGTACTTC. Translating gives CASSSTVRSYEQYF.

The genes are TRBV9 and TRBJ2-5; 9 nucleotides agree with TRBD1. The CDR3 covers 17 residues. Germline V gives CDR1 SGDLS, CDR2 YYNGEE. With 4 bases clipped from V and 5 bases from J, the junction kept 15 bases outside the gene matches. The CDR3 DNA reads as TGTGCCAGCAGCCTCGAGGGACAGGGTTTTCGTGGGGAGACCCAGTACTTC. It codes for CASSLEGQGFRGETQYF.

V is TRBV6-1 and J is TRBJ2-7; 10 bases are a match to TRBD1. CDR3 length: 13 amino acids. V lost 8 bases to trimming and J lost 7 bases; unmatched junction nucleotides: 8. Looked up from germline, CDR1 is MNHNS and CDR2 is SASEGT. DNA for the CDR3: TGTGCCAGCTACCTGGACAGGGGGAAGGAGCAGTACTTC. Its translation: CASYLDRGKEQYF.